One TCR beta chain is described in this entry. The data originate from a study of blood T cell repertoires in COVID-19. At the level of the study: From T cells, B-cell-depleted T cells, or PBMCs came the material, which was cDNA or gDNA.

With 3 bases removed from V and 1 base from J, the gap between germline ends came to 9 bases. This CDR3 spans 14 amino acids. Germline CDR1 is MNHNS and CDR2 is SASEGT. Source study methods: By means of reference gene primer amplification, nucleated cell counts were estimated. Assay used: immunoSEQ multiplex PCR; TCRdb lists only in-frame clones, some missing. D and trimming were read from the DNA, whereas the V and J calls and clone size are those reported in that table. In the table there are roughly 380,000 clones, 89% of which are singletons. The clonotype was recovered from a woman between 40 and 55 years old with COVID-19, enrolled during active disease. Sequenced material: peripheral blood. The rearrangement links TRBV6-1 to TRBJ1-1, with D tentatively TRBD1 (5 bases). In nucleotides, the CDR3 is TGTGCCAGCAGTGACAGGGTCGGGAACACTGAAGCTTTCTTT. Amino acid sequence: CASSDRVGNTEAFF.